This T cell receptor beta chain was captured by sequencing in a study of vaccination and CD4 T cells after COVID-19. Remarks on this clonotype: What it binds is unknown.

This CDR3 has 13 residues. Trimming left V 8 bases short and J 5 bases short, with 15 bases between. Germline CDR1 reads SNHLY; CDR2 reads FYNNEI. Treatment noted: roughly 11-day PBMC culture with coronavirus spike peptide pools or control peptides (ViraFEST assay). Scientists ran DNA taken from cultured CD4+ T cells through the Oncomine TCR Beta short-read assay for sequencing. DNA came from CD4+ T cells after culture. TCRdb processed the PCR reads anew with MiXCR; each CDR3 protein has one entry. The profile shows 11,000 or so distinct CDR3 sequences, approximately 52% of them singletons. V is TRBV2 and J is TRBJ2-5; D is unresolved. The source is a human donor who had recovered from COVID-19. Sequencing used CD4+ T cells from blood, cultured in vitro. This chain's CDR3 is CASALSVWETQYF. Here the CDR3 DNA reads TGTGCCAGCGCGCTTTCGGTTTGGGAGACCCAGTACTTC.